This passage covers 7 T cell receptor beta chains from one sample sequenced in a study of T cells after yellow fever vaccination. TCRdb reanalysed the 5' RACE reads using MiXCR and keeps one entry per CDR3 protein. The table lists roughly 68,000 distinct CDR3 sequences, approximately 7% of them singletons, with about 40% in the top ten. Sequences were derived from CD8+ T cells sorted from PBMCs, sampled about 41 days after the first yellow fever vaccination. These receptors were collected from a man between 18 and 35 years old who received the YFV17D yellow fever vaccine.

The rearrangement joins TRBV12-3 or TRBV12-4 to TRBJ2-4; tentatively, D is TRBD1 (6 bases). Trimming took off 5 bases at V and 11 bases at J, with 13 bases between the two ends. The CDR3 totals 12 residues. CDR3 DNA sequence: TGTGCCAGCAGTCGGGACACCAGGGTTCAGTACTTC. Its protein product is CASSRDTRVQYF.

This clonotype has only a few counts. The V call is TRBV6-2 or TRBV6-3, the J call TRBJ1-2; D not resolved. This CDR3 region has 17 residues. CDR1 is MNHEY and CDR2 is SVGEGT in the germline V gene. The V and J ends lost 4 bases and 6 bases respectively, with 24 bases between them. CDR3 residues: CASSSISASSAKDGYTF. The CDR3 bases are TGTGCCAGCAGTTCGATATCTGCGTCGTCTGCGAAAGATGGCTACACCTTC.

The V and J genes are TRBV12-3 or TRBV12-4 and TRBJ1-2; TRBD1 matches 7 bases. CDR3 size: 15 residues. With 5 bases clipped from V and 3 bases from J, the junction kept 9 bases outside the gene matches. CDR3 protein: CASSPEGATYYGYTF. As DNA, the CDR3 is TGTGCCAGCAGTCCCGAGGGGGCCACCTACTATGGCTACACCTTC.

In its sample, this clonotype was seen a few times. This chain joins TRBV28 and TRBJ2-7, with D possibly being TRBD1 (6 bases). The CDR3 is 14 residues long. CDR1 is MDHEN, CDR2 SYDVKM, per germline. V was shortened by 3 bases and J by 2 bases, with 11 bases between the two germline ends. This CDR3 is CASSLSDSPYEQYV. The CDR3 DNA reads TGTGCCAGCAGTTTGTCGGACAGTCCCTACGAGCAGTACGTC.

This clonotype was counted ten times or more. The chain joins TRBV5-6 to TRBJ2-3; D remains unclear. The CDR3 is 12 residues long. V was shortened by 1 base and J by 5 bases, with 5 bases between the two germline ends. Germline-derived CDR1 and CDR2 are SGHDT and YYEEEE. The CDR3 spells CASSLQVDTQYF. The CDR3 DNA follows: TGTGCCAGCAGCTTGCAGGTAGATACGCAGTATTTT.

This clonotype has a count of ten or more. The V call is TRBV12-5, the J call TRBJ1-5; tentative D call: TRBD1 (6 bases). Germline CDR1 and CDR2: LGHNT and FRNRAP. The V end lost 4 bases, the J end lost 2 bases, and 18 bases lay between the germline ends. There are 17 residues in the CDR3. The CDR3 loop is CASGSTRGRGGNQPQHF. The CDR3 DNA sequence: TGTGCTAGTGGTTCAACCCGGGGGCGAGGAGGCAATCAGCCCCAGCATTTT.

This clonotype showed up many times. The gene calls are TRBV6-5 and TRBJ2-2; TRBD1 aligns across 7 bases. With 2 bases clipped from V and 4 bases from J, the junction kept 4 bases outside the gene matches. CDR3 size: 15 residues. Germline CDR1 MNHEY, CDR2 SVGAGI. The CDR3 region is CASSYTAGGTGELFF. For the CDR3, the DNA is TGTGCCAGCAGTTACACCGCAGGGGGCACCGGGGAGCTGTTTTTT.